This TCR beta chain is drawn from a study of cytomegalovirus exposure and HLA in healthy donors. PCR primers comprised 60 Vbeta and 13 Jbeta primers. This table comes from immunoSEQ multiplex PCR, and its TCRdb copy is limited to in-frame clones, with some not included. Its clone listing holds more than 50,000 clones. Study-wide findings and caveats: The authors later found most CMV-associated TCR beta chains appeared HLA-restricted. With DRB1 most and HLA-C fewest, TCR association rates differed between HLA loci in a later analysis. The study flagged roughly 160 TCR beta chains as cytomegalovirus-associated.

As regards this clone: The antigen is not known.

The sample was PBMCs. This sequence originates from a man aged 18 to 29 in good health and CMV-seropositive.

CDR3 residues: CSVEHSGSSYEQYF. DNA for the CDR3: TGCAGCGTTGAACACAGCGGAAGCTCCTACGAGCAGTACTTC. V usage is TRBV29-1 and J usage is TRBJ2-5; D perhaps matches TRBD2 (5 bases). The tail of the sequence fits TRBJ2-7 better, so the J call may be wrong. CDR1 is SQVTM and CDR2 is ANQGSEA in the germline V gene. CDR3 length: 14 amino acids.